This T cell receptor beta chain stems from a study of T-cell reconstitution after alpha-beta-depleted transplantation in children. Notes on the study in general: At one year after transplant, newly produced T cells mostly accounted for T-cell counts and diversity. After transplant, high TCRbeta diversity at day 60 in some patients arose from surviving recipient T cells and thymic progenitors. About two months after transplant, alpha-beta T cells reportedly came from several hundred expanded graft clones.

Unique molecular identifiers were used in preparing the TCRbeta library. TCRdb ran MiXCR on the PCR reads and lists one entry per CDR3 protein. The sample has hundreds of thousands of distinct CDR3 sequences, 20% to 30% seen once. This clonotype has only a few counts. As yet, its antigen is unknown. The sequence was collected from a female patient aged 2-15 years who had a stem cell transplant for congenital amegakaryocytic thrombocytopenia, so the T cells may come from the graft donor. The sequences come from PBMCs, mostly from graft donor cells, collected 360 days after TCRalphabeta/CD19-depleted stem cell transplant.

The CDR3 loop is CSAYREGITYTQYF. The CDR3 region has the DNA TGCAGCGCCTACAGGGAGGGCATCACGTATACGCAGTATTTT. The rearrangement joins TRBV29-1 to TRBJ2-3; tentatively, D is TRBD2 (7 bases). V lost 7 bases to trimming and J lost 7 bases, with 21 bases between them. The CDR3 spans 14 residues. Germline-derived CDR1 and CDR2 are SQVTM and ANQGSEA.